Each of the 22 T cell receptor beta chains below was sequenced from the same sample in a study of tumor and adjacent non-tumor tissue in lung cancer. The library came from three nested PCR rounds adapted from ARM-PCR protocols. TCRdb passed the multiplex PCR reads through MiXCR, listing each CDR3 protein once. This sample carries tens of thousands of distinct CDR3 sequences, about 77% of them seen once, and the ten largest clones take under 55%. RNA was extracted from bulk tissue without any cell sorting. More than 3 cm separated this lung sample from the edge of the tumor. Material for sequencing was distant non-tumor lung tissue. These receptor sequences come from a man aged 55 to 69 with non-small cell lung cancer.

The gene calls are TRBV7-8 and TRBJ1-6; D is unclear. The length of the CDR3 is 15 residues. Trimming shortened V by 2 bases and J by 9 bases, and 14 bases separated the two germline ends. CDR1 and CDR2 from the germline V gene are SGHVS and FQNEAQ. CDR3 nucleotide sequence: TGTGCCAGCAGCTTAACGTTCACATGTGCTTCACCCCTCCACTTT. Residues: CASSLTFTCASPLHF.

This rearrangement joins TRBV10-3 to TRBJ2-7; D gene ambiguous. V lost 3 bases to trimming and J lost 0 bases, with 15 bases between them. CDR3 size: 16 residues. Germline-derived CDR1 and CDR2 are ENHRY and SYGVKD. Here the CDR3 DNA reads TGTGCCATCAGTGACTTGGAGAATAGGAGCTCCTACGAGCAGTACTTC. Amino acid sequence: CAISDLENRSSYEQYF.

Turning to this clonotype: This may come from a read error, since a much larger clone is one base off. The J gene is TRBJ2-5, the V gene TRBV20-1; 9 bases fit TRBD2. CDR1 is DFQATT, CDR2 SNEGSKA, per germline (reference sequence). There are 17 residues in the CDR3. The CDR3 coding sequence is TGCAGTGCTAGAGATCGCCGGCGGGGGGGCCTCGGAGAGATCCAGTACTTC. Translated, it gives CSARDRRRGGLGEIQYF.

A note on this clonotype: At one end the junction does not follow the germline gene, possibly because of a read error. This chain connects TRBV20-1 to TRBJ2-1, with D possibly matching TRBD2 (5 bases). This CDR3 region has 14 residues. Germline CDR1 is DFQATT and CDR2 is SNEGSKA (reference sequence). CDR3 region: CIAIDERVANEQFF. DNA of the CDR3: TGCATTGCTATCGACGAGAGGGTCGCCAATGAGCAGTTCTTC.

Ten or more counts support this clonotype. The V call is TRBV6-1, the J call TRBJ2-3; the match to TRBD2 covers 11 bases. The germline gives CDR1 MNHNS, CDR2 SASEGT. The length of the CDR3 is 16 residues. Trimming at V came to 2 bases and at J to 6 bases, leaving 7 bases not matched to a gene. The CDR3 sequence is CASSETLAGGRDTQYF. CDR3 coding DNA: TGTGCCAGCAGTGAAACGCTAGCGGGAGGTCGGGATACGCAGTATTTT.

This sequence joins TRBV4-1 and TRBJ1-2; D perhaps matches TRBD1 (5 bases). V lost 11 bases, J lost 7 bases, and 23 bases lay in between. The length of the CDR3 is 14 residues. Germline CDR1 reads MGHRA; CDR2 reads YSYEKL. CDR3 in amino acids: CAGNQAGTKGGYTF. Here the CDR3 DNA reads TGCGCCGGCAACCAGGCCGGGACGAAGGGTGGCTACACCTTC.

Remarks on this clonotype: One junction end disagrees with the germline gene, perhaps due to a read error. The chain employs TRBV7-9 and TRBJ1-4; D remains ambiguous. This CDR3 is built from 15 residues. The germline V gene encodes CDR1 SEHNR and CDR2 FQNEAQ (reference sequence). The CDR3 region has the DNA TGTGCCAGCAGCTTAGCGTTGAGGTCCGATGAAAAATTGTTTTTT. Protein: CASSLALRSDEKLFF.

This clonotype occurred a few times. CDR3 sequence: CASSTIRDKTGELFF. The DNA for the CDR3 is TGTGCCAGTAGCACTATCCGGGACAAGACCGGGGAGCTGTTTTTT. The gene calls are TRBV19 and TRBJ2-2, with a weak D call TRBD1 (6 bases). V lost 6 bases to trimming and J lost 5 bases, with 16 bases between them. Germline CDR1 and CDR2: LNHDA and SQIVND (reference sequence). The CDR3 loop spans 15 amino acids. Full variable domain (outside the CDR3, taken from reference TRBV19 and TRBJ2-2): DGGITQSPKYLFRKEGQNVTLSCEQNLNHDAMYWYRQDPGQGLRLIYYSQIVNDFQKGDIAEGYSVSREKKESFPLTVTSAQKNPTAFYLCASSTIRDKTGELFFGEGSRLTVL.

Concerning this clonotype: At one of its ends the junction is not consistent with the germline gene, which may arise from a read error. This chain connects TRBV14 to TRBJ2-7; D gene uncertain. In germline, CDR1 is SGHDN, CDR2 FVKESK. The CDR3 has 16 residues. CDR3 loop: CASSQESQAGSYEQCF. The CDR3 region has the DNA TGTGCCAGCAGCCAAGAGTCACAAGCAGGCAGCTACGAGCAGTGCTTC.

For this clonotype: The junction departs from the called germline gene at one end, perhaps through a read error. This chain connects TRBV12-5 to TRBJ2-7, with D unclear. The germline gives CDR1 LGHNT, CDR2 FRNRAP. This CDR3 has 19 amino acids. CDR3 residues: CASVLESRSFTTHPDEQYF. The CDR3, as DNA: TGTGCTAGTGTTTTGGAGTCTAGAAGCTTTACCACCCACCCAGACGAGCAGTACTTC.

In regard to this clonotype: A read error may be the cause here, since a much bigger clone is one base away. The chain recombines TRBV10-1 with TRBJ2-5; D is possibly TRBD2 (6 bases). Looked up from germline, CDR1 is WNHNN and CDR2 is SYGVQD (reference sequence). The CDR3 covers 14 residues. The CDR3 protein is CASNETGDVETQYF. In DNA form, the CDR3 reads TGCGCCAGCAATGAGACGGGAGACGTGGAGACCCAGTACTTC.

In regard to this clonotype: At one boundary the junction diverges from the germline segment, which might be a read error. V usage is TRBV11-1 and J usage is TRBJ2-2; D possibly corresponds to TRBD2 (5 bases). Germline assignment: CDR1 SGHAT and CDR2 FQDESV (reference sequence). This CDR3 region has 14 residues. In DNA, the CDR3 is TGCGCCAGCAGCCATACTAGAGGCACCGGGGAACTGTTTTTT. Translating gives CASSHTRGTGELFF.

This clonotype has just one count. A single base separates this from a much larger clone, so it may be a read error. This sequence joins TRBV28 and TRBJ2-2; tentatively, D is TRBD1 (5 bases). Deletions cut 5 bases from V and 1 base from J, with 14 bases between. Germline V gene lookup returns CDR1 MDHEN and CDR2 SYDVKM. The CDR3 has 16 amino acids. The CDR3 reads CASSIVDSKNTGELFF. In DNA, the CDR3 is TGTGCCAGCAGTATAGTAGACAGTAAGAACACCGGGGAGCTGTTTTTT.

Remarks on this clonotype: A read error is likely, as this CDR3 ends without the conserved phenylalanine or tryptophan. The chain uses TRBV4-1 and TRBJ2-1; D remains unclear. This CDR3 has 14 residues. Trimming took 0 bases from V and 3 from J, leaving 6 bases between them. CDR1 and CDR2 from the germline V gene are MGHRA and YSYEKL. Written as DNA, the CDR3 is TGCGCCAGCAGCCAAGAGCGCAACTACAATGAGCAGTTCATA. Protein product: CASSQERNYNEQFI.

As regards this clonotype: An end of the junction does not agree with germline; a read error may underlie this. Here the CDR3 DNA reads TGTGTCAGCATCTTAAAGGCTGGGAACTACGAGCAGTATTTC. Translating it yields CVSILKAGNYEQYF. The chain joins TRBV11-3 to TRBJ2-7; no clear D. The CDR3 length is 14 residues. CDR1 is SGHNT, CDR2 YENEEA, per germline.

Points on this clonotype: A junction boundary mismatches the germline segment, possibly from a read error. This rearrangement joins TRBV5-1 to TRBJ2-2, with 8 nucleotides matching TRBD1. The CDR3 has 14 amino acids. Germline CDR1 reads SGHRS; CDR2 reads YFSETQ. This chain's CDR3 is CASASNRGTWEPFF. The CDR3 region has the DNA TGCGCCAGCGCCTCCAACAGGGGGACCTGGGAGCCGTTTTTT.

Note on this clonotype: The CDR3 carries no conserved terminal phenylalanine or tryptophan, so it likely arises from a read error. The chain links TRBV30 to TRBJ2-6, with TRBD1 matching over 9 bases. The CDR3 runs to 17 residues. Germline V gene lookup returns CDR1 GTSNPN and CDR2 SVGIG (reference sequence). CDR3 sequence reads: CAWSVGDRGSGANVLTL. CDR3 nucleotides: TGTGCCTGGAGTGTCGGAGACAGGGGGTCTGGGGCCAATGTCCTGACTTTA.

The chain is built from TRBV24-1 and TRBJ2-7, with 9 bases aligning to TRBD1. Looked up from germline, CDR1 is KGHDR and CDR2 is SFDVKD. Germline trimming cut 9 bases from V and 4 bases from J; bases unmatched to any gene: 6. The CDR3 runs to 13 residues. The CDR3 DNA follows: TGTGCCACCTTTTGGGGACAGGGTTACGAGCAGTACTTC. Protein: CATFWGQGYEQYF.

This clonotype was counted only a few times. The chain combines TRBV20-1 with TRBJ1-6, with D possibly being TRBD1 (5 bases). Germline lookup yields CDR1 DFQATT and CDR2 SNEGSKA (reference sequence). The V end lost 0 bases, the J end lost 9 bases, and 18 bases lay between the germline ends. The CDR3 is made up of 16 amino acids. CDR3 coding DNA: TGCAGTGCTAGAGATCTCGGTAGGACAACCAGTTCACCCCTCCACTTT. As protein: CSARDLGRTTSSPLHF.

As regards this clonotype: Here the CDR3 omits its conserved ending phenylalanine or tryptophan, so a read error is the likely source. V usage is TRBV29-1 and J usage is TRBJ1-2; D uncertain. CDR3 length: 10 amino acids. The germline CDR1 and CDR2 sequences are SQVTM and ANQGSEA. Trimming pared 6 bases from V and 8 bases from J, leaving 10 bases between. The CDR3 DNA reads TGCAGCGTAGGAAGGGAAGGCTACACCGTC. Its protein is CSVGREGYTV.

On this clonotype itself: The junction departs from germline at one end; a sequencing error may be responsible. The chain employs TRBV5-5 and TRBJ2-7; no clear D. Germline V gives CDR1 SGHKS, CDR2 YYEKEE (reference sequence). The CDR3 loop spans 12 amino acids. In DNA, the CDR3 is TGTACCAGCAGCTCCCTTGCTGGGGAGCAGTACTTC. Translating it yields CTSSSLAGEQYF.

This chain joins TRBV29-1 and TRBJ2-1; D unresolved. This CDR3 contains 13 residues. Looked up from germline, CDR1 is SQVTM and CDR2 is ANQGSEA. The DNA of the CDR3 is TGCATCGTAGAATTAGAGGCTGGCAATGAGCAGTTCTTC. Protein sequence: CIVELEAGNEQFF.